The source of this T cell receptor (beta chain) is a study of blood T cell repertoires in COVID-19. Study information: Sources were T cells, B-cell-depleted T cells, or PBMCs; the material itself was cDNA or gDNA.

In this sample, this clone turned up once. Profiling relied on immunoSEQ multiplex PCR, and the TCRdb table lists in-frame clones only, not all of them. The sample has 130,000 to 150,000 clones, around 87% seen once. V shed 6 bases and J 3 bases; nucleotides not matched to a gene: 8. The CDR3 is 15 residues long. Germline V gene sequence: CDR1 MNHEY, CDR2 SVGEGT. The sequence was obtained from a woman in her fifties or sixties with active or convalescent COVID-19. Sample: peripheral blood. This rearrangement joins TRBV6-2 or TRBV6-3 to TRBJ2-7, with 10 bases fitting TRBD1. The CDR3 coding sequence is TGTGCCAGCAGCCCCTTTAGGACAGGGGGCTACGAGCAGTACTTC. Protein sequence: CASSPFRTGGYEQYF.